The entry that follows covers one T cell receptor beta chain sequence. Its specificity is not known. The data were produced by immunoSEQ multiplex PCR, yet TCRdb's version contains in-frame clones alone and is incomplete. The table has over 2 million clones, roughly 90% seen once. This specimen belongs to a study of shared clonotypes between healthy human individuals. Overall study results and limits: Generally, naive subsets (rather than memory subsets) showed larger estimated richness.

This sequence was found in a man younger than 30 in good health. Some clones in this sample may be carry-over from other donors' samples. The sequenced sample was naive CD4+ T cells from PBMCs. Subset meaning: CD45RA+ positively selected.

The CDR3, as DNA: TGTGCCAGCAGTGAATCTGCGGTCTCAGATACGCAGTATTTT. As protein: CASSESAVSDTQYF. The J gene is TRBJ2-3, the V gene TRBV6-4; D is unclear. V was trimmed by 3 bases and J by 4 bases, leaving 11 bases between them. The CDR3 length is 14 residues. Per germline, CDR1 MRHNA and CDR2 SNTAGT.